Listed below are T cell receptor beta chains from one sample, sequenced in a study of T-cell memory formation after mild COVID-19. TCRdb independently ran MiXCR on the 5' RACE reads; one entry per CDR3 protein. The table has about 400,000 distinct CDR3 sequences, roughly 17% seen once. Sequenced input: PBMCs or a T cell subset sorted from them (not recorded which). These receptor sequences come from a man aged 18 to 29 who had mild COVID-19 (a few samples of this study predate the infection). Cell type and time point are not known. Both conserved end residues are part of each CDR3. D genes are given only for firm matches. Only some rows state a clone size, as once, few, many or a class for expanded clones.

V: TRBV7-9
J: TRBJ1-1
size: NA
D: NA
DNA: TGTGCCATCAGCCCCGCGATAGGGGTCGGGGCTTTCTTT
CDR3: CAISPAIGVGAFF

V: TRBV12-3/TRBV12-4
J: TRBJ1-5
size: NA
D: NA
DNA: TGTGCCAGCAGTTTGCGGGCCCTTAGCAATCAGCCCCAGCATTTT
CDR3: CASSLRALSNQPQHF

V: TRBV10-3
J: TRBJ2-5
size: NA
D: TRBD2
DNA: TGTGCCATCAGAGAAAAGGCGGGGAGGGGTCAAGAGACCCAGTACTTC
CDR3: CAIREKAGRGQETQYF

V: TRBV18
J: TRBJ1-6
size: NA
D: TRBD1
DNA: TGTGCCAGCTCATCAACAAGGACAGGGGTTCGCTCCTATAATTCACCCCTCCACTTT
CDR3: CASSSTRTGVRSYNSPLHF

V: TRBV5-1
J: TRBJ1-1
size: many
D: NA
DNA: TGCGCCAGCAGGGCGGGACACCAGAACACTGAAGCTTTCTTT
CDR3: CASRAGHQNTEAFF

V: TRBV7-9
J: TRBJ2-7
size: few
D: NA
DNA: TGTGCCAGCAGTCCTGCTGGGGCAGGTGTTTACGAGCAGTACTTC
CDR3: CASSPAGAGVYEQYF

V: TRBV6-1
J: TRBJ1-5
size: few
D: TRBD1
DNA: TGTGCCAGCAGTGAGCGACAGGGGGCCAATCAGCCCCAGCATTTT
CDR3: CASSERQGANQPQHF

V: TRBV10-3
J: TRBJ2-3
size: many
D: NA
DNA: TGTGCCATCAGTGAGTCAGGGGGGATAGATACGCAGTATTTT
CDR3: CAISESGGIDTQYF

V: TRBV20-1
J: TRBJ1-2
size: NA
D: TRBD1
DNA: TGCAGTGCTAGGAACAGGGGGTACTATGGCTACACCTTC
CDR3: CSARNRGYYGYTF

V: TRBV5-1
J: TRBJ2-2
size: NA
D: NA
DNA: TGCGCCAGCAGCTTGTGGAGAAGCAACACCGGGGAGCTGTTTTTT
CDR3: CASSLWRSNTGELFF

V: TRBV7-8
J: TRBJ1-1
size: few
D: TRBD1
DNA: TGTGCCAGCAGCGGGCCAGGGGGCCACACTGAAGCTTTCTTT
CDR3: CASSGPGGHTEAFF

V: TRBV12-3/TRBV12-4
J: TRBJ2-7
size: NA
D: NA
DNA: TGTGCCAGCAGTTCCAGCGGACGGGGCAACTACGAGCAGTACTTC
CDR3: CASSSSGRGNYEQYF

V: TRBV6-5
J: TRBJ2-5
size: few
D: TRBD2
DNA: TGTGCCAGCAGTTATGCGGCGGGGGGGCGACGCGAGACCCAGTACTTC
CDR3: CASSYAAGGRRETQYF

V: TRBV5-1
J: TRBJ2-3
size: few
D: TRBD1
DNA: TGCGCCAGCAGCTCCACCGGACAGGGAGCACTCACAGATACGCAGTATTTT
CDR3: CASSSTGQGALTDTQYF

V: TRBV20-1
J: TRBJ2-3
size: NA
D: TRBD2
DNA: TGCAGTGCTACTAGCGGGGGGGGTGAAGATACGCAGTATTTT
CDR3: CSATSGGGEDTQYF

V: TRBV7-2
J: TRBJ2-5
size: once
D: NA
DNA: TGTGCCAGCAGCTTCCGACAGTCAGGAGGGGAGACCCAGTACTTC
CDR3: CASSFRQSGGETQYF

V: TRBV20-1
J: TRBJ1-2
size: NA
D: NA
DNA: TGCAGTGCTAGGGTGGGCGCACCGGCCTATGGCTACACCTTC
CDR3: CSARVGAPAYGYTF

V: TRBV5-1
J: TRBJ2-2
size: few
D: TRBD2
DNA: TGCGCCAGCAGCTTGAGTTCCGCGGGGGCGAACACCGGGGAGCTGTTTTTT
CDR3: CASSLSSAGANTGELFF

V: TRBV12-3/TRBV12-4
J: TRBJ2-7
size: few
D: TRBD2
DNA: TGTGCCACCGCACCCAGGACTAGCGGGGGCGAGCAGTACTTC
CDR3: CATAPRTSGGEQYF

V: TRBV7-2
J: TRBJ1-5
size: few
D: NA
DNA: TGTGCCAGCAGCCTGGGGGGTGACTCCATGCCCCAGCATTTT
CDR3: CASSLGGDSMPQHF

V: TRBV7-8
J: TRBJ1-2
size: many
D: NA
DNA: TGTGCCAGCAGCTTGGAAGGATTACTCGTTCGGAGGCGCGCTAACTATGGCTACACCTTC
CDR3: CASSLEGLLVRRRANYGYTF

V: TRBV5-5
J: TRBJ2-1
size: many
D: TRBD1
DNA: TGTGCCAGCAGCCCGCCCCACGGACAGGAGGAGCAGTTCTTC
CDR3: CASSPPHGQEEQFF

V: TRBV11-2
J: TRBJ2-3
size: NA
D: NA
DNA: TGTGCCAGCTCGCAGTTAAGTTCTAGCACAGATACGCAGTATTTT
CDR3: CASSQLSSSTDTQYF

V: TRBV6-5
J: TRBJ2-7
size: NA
D: TRBD1
DNA: TGTGCCAGCAGTTACTCGATTGGGGACAGGGACTACGAGCAGTACTTC
CDR3: CASSYSIGDRDYEQYF

V: TRBV4-1
J: TRBJ1-1
size: few
D: NA
DNA: TGCGCCAGCAGCGGATGGGGGCGTGGGACTGAAGCTTTCTTT
CDR3: CASSGWGRGTEAFF

V: TRBV5-1
J: TRBJ2-1
size: many
D: TRBD2
DNA: TGCGCCAGCAGGTTAGCGGGGGTCTACAATGAGCAGTTCTTC
CDR3: CASRLAGVYNEQFF

V: TRBV10-3
J: TRBJ2-3
size: NA
D: TRBD2
DNA: TGTGCCATTACTAGCGGGGGGGCTGGAGATACGCAGTATTTT
CDR3: CAITSGGAGDTQYF

V: TRBV20-1
J: TRBJ2-5
size: few
D: NA
DNA: TGCAGTGCTAGGCGGGATCCGGAGACCCAGTACTTC
CDR3: CSARRDPETQYF

V: TRBV4-1
J: TRBJ1-1
size: NA
D: NA
DNA: TGCGCCAGCAGCCATCAGGCCATGAACACTGAAGCTTTCTTT
CDR3: CASSHQAMNTEAFF

V: TRBV11-2
J: TRBJ2-7
size: many
D: NA
DNA: TGTGCCAGCAGCCTTAATTGGGAGCAGTACTTC
CDR3: CASSLNWEQYF

V: TRBV12-3/TRBV12-4
J: TRBJ1-2
size: few
D: TRBD1
DNA: TGTGCCAGCAGTCACAGGGGGGGGACTGCTGGCTACACCTTC
CDR3: CASSHRGGTAGYTF

V: TRBV5-6
J: TRBJ2-3
size: NA
D: NA
DNA: TGTGCCAGCAGCTTGAACGGGCCCACAGATACGCAGTATTTT
CDR3: CASSLNGPTDTQYF

V: TRBV4-2
J: TRBJ1-1
size: few
D: TRBD1
DNA: TGTGCCAGCAGCCGACCCTGGCAGGGGGGGACTGAAGCTTTCTTT
CDR3: CASSRPWQGGTEAFF

V: TRBV3-1
J: TRBJ2-2
size: few
D: NA
DNA: TGTGCCAGCAGCCAAGTCGTCAGTACAAACACCGGGGAGCTGTTTTTT
CDR3: CASSQVVSTNTGELFF

V: TRBV4-1
J: TRBJ1-1
size: many
D: NA
DNA: TGCGCCAGCAGCCAAATCGTACAGGGTGTACCTGAAGCTTTCTTT
CDR3: CASSQIVQGVPEAFF

V: TRBV11-2
J: TRBJ1-1
size: few
D: NA
DNA: TGTGCCAGCAGCACCGGCCTCGCCCTAACTGAAGCTTTCTTT
CDR3: CASSTGLALTEAFF

V: TRBV12-3/TRBV12-4
J: TRBJ1-5
size: few
D: NA
DNA: TGTGCCAGCAGTTTGGAGGGGATGGGCAATCAGCCCCAGCATTTT
CDR3: CASSLEGMGNQPQHF

V: TRBV5-1
J: TRBJ1-6
size: few
D: TRBD1
DNA: TGCGCCAGCAGCTTGGCCGGGGGGCCAACAGGGGGAGGATCACCCCTCCACTTT
CDR3: CASSLAGGPTGGGSPLHF

V: TRBV5-1
J: TRBJ2-1
size: NA
D: TRBD1
DNA: TGCGCCAGCAGACCCCGGGACAGGGGCTGGAAGCAGTTCTTC
CDR3: CASRPRDRGWKQFF

V: TRBV4-3
J: TRBJ2-3
size: NA
D: TRBD2
DNA: TGCGCCAGCAGCCAAGTGGGAGGGGTCACAGATACGCAGTATTTT
CDR3: CASSQVGGVTDTQYF

V: TRBV12-3/TRBV12-4
J: TRBJ1-2
size: few
D: TRBD1
DNA: TGTGCCAGCAGCGTACAGGGGGCGCCCGATGGCTACACCTTC
CDR3: CASSVQGAPDGYTF

V: TRBV5-5
J: TRBJ1-2
size: NA
D: NA
DNA: TGTGCCAGCAGCTTGTTCGGACAGACCTATGGCTACACCTTC
CDR3: CASSLFGQTYGYTF

V: TRBV20-1
J: TRBJ1-6
size: NA
D: NA
DNA: TGCAGTGCTAGAGATCTAGGACAGTTTACACCCCTCCACTTT
CDR3: CSARDLGQFTPLHF

V: TRBV6-2/TRBV6-3
J: TRBJ2-3
size: NA
D: TRBD2
DNA: TGTGCCAGCAGTTACCCCCTCCCGACTAGCGGGGGCACAGATACGCAGTATTTT
CDR3: CASSYPLPTSGGTDTQYF

V: TRBV29-1
J: TRBJ1-5
size: NA
D: NA
DNA: TGCAGCGGAGGCCACAATCAGCCCCAGCATTTT
CDR3: CSGGHNQPQHF